These T cell receptor beta chains were read from a single sample in a study of metastatic and nonmetastatic thyroid tumors. MiXCR was used by TCRdb to re-call the PCR reads. This sample has 90,000 or so clones, with about 9.1% found just once. The sample consisted of blood. Receptors originate from a female donor with papillary thyroid cancer or a benign thyroid nodule (not recorded which). Some clones in this sample may be carry-over from other donors' samples. CDR3s include the opening cysteine and the closing phenylalanine or tryptophan. The D gene is left open where the match is weak. Expanded clones are given a class, and other clones once, few, many or no size at all.

NA many TRBJ1-6 TRBV19 13 TGTGCCAGTACGAGGGATATTAATTCACCCCTCCACTTT CASTRDINSPLHF
TRBD1 many TRBJ2-3 TRBV12-5 15 TGTGCTAGTGGTCCGGGACAGGGGTTCGCAGATACGCAGTATTTT CASGPGQGFADTQYF
TRBD1 few TRBJ1-1 TRBV29-1 13 TGCAGCGCAACGACAGGGTCTGGCACTGAAGCTTTCTTT CSATTGSGTEAFF
TRBD1 many TRBJ2-2 TRBV19 19 TGTGCCAGTAGTATTATTGGTAGGGGACAGGGGAGGAGAACCGGGGAGCTGTTTTTT CASSIIGRGQGRRTGELFF
NA few TRBJ2-1 TRBV3-1 17 TGTGCCAGCAGCCAAGATGGGCCAGGGAGCTCCTACAATGAGCAGTTCTTC CASSQDGPGSSYNEQFF
NA many TRBJ1-2 TRBV27 15 TGTGCCAGCAGTTCCTTGCAGGGCGTAAGAAGTGGCTACACCTTC CASSSLQGVRSGYTF
NA few TRBJ1-6 TRBV3-1 15 TGTGCCAGCAGCCAGTTAGTGGACGGAAATTCACCCCTCCACTTT CASSQLVDGNSPLHF
NA NA TRBJ2-1 TRBV19 12 TGTGCCAGTAGTTTCCCTGGGTTAGAGCAGTTCTTC CASSFPGLEQFF
NA many TRBJ2-3 TRBV13 15 TGTGCCAGCAGCTTCTCCGGGGAAAGCACAGATACGCAGTATTTT CASSFSGESTDTQYF
NA few TRBJ2-7 TRBV2 14 TGTGCCAGCAGTGATCAACCTCAAGGAAACGAGCAGTACTTC CASSDQPQGNEQYF
TRBD1 many TRBJ2-2 TRBV18 18 TGTGCCAGCTCACCCTCTGGACAGGGGCCATCGAACACCGGGGAGCTGTTTTTT CASSPSGQGPSNTGELFF
NA many TRBJ2-5 TRBV3-1 15 TGTGCCAGCAGCCCGACGGTAACTATTCACGAGACCCAGTACTTC CASSPTVTIHETQYF
TRBD2 few TRBJ2-5 TRBV10-3 14 TGTGCCATCAGTGAACTAGCGGGCCGAGAGACCCAGTACTTC CAISELAGRETQYF
TRBD2 many TRBJ2-1 TRBV6-1 15 TGTGCCAGCAGCCAGAGCGGGGGGGCCTACAATGAGCAGTTCTTC CASSQSGGAYNEQFF
TRBD1 few TRBJ2-3 TRBV20-1 15 TGCAGTGCTAGAGGACAGGGGGCTCGCACAGATACGCAGTATTTT CSARGQGARTDTQYF
NA medium-sized TRBJ1-1 TRBV6-1 15 TGTGCCAGCAGTACAGAATACAGGGCGGCCACTGAAGCTTTCTTT CASSTEYRAATEAFF
TRBD1 many TRBJ1-6 TRBV3-1 15 TGTGCCAGCAGCCGCCACAGGGGCTATAATTCACCCCTCCACTTT CASSRHRGYNSPLHF
NA many TRBJ1-4 TRBV20-1 14 TGCAGTGCTAGAGATTTGGGGGCAGACGAAAAACTGTTTTTT CSARDLGADEKLFF
TRBD1 many TRBJ1-2 TRBV6-1 15 TGTGCCAGCAGTGAAGAGGTGAGGGGGCGGGATGGCTACACCTTC CASSEEVRGRDGYTF
TRBD1 many TRBJ1-2 TRBV6-1 17 TGTGCCAGCAGCGCCTATCTCGGGGGGACAGCTAACTATGGCTACACCTTC CASSAYLGGTANYGYTF
NA few TRBJ2-5 TRBV28 11 TGTGCCAGCAGCCGCAGGGAGACCCAGTACTTC CASSRRETQYF